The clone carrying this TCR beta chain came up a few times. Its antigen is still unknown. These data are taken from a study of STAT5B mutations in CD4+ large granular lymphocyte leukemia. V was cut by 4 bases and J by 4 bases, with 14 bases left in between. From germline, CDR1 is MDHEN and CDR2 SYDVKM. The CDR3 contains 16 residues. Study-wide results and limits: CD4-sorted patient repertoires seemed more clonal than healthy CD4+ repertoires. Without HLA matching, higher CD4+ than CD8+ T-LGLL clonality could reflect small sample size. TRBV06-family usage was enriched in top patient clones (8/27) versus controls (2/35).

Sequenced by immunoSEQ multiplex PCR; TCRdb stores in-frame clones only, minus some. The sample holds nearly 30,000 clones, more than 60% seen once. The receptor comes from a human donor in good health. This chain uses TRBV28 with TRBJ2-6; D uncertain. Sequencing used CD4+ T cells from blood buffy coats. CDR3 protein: CASSSTPHSGANVLTF. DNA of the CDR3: TGTGCCAGCAGTTCGACCCCCCATTCGGGGGCCAACGTCCTGACTTTC.